This TCR beta chain is from a study of T cells in Graves' hyperthyroidism and ophthalmopathy. Regarding the study as a whole: The model made its ophthalmopathy prediction, and onset followed a median about 6 months later.

TCR beta CDR3 regions were amplified from RNA transcripts. A set of HTBI primers served as the primers for a first-round RT-PCR of the TCR CDR3. One entry per CDR3 protein results from TCRdb running MiXCR on the multiplex PCR reads. The sample contains 300,000 to 450,000 distinct CDR3 sequences, approximately 15% of which appear only once. CDR1 and CDR2 from the germline V gene are MNHNS and SASEGT. Trimming cost V 3 bases and J 6 bases; bases outside gene matches: 7. The CDR3 totals 15 residues. These patients, aged 18 to 65, had recently diagnosed hyperthyroidism lasting under 2 months. Blood was sampled at initial diagnosis of hyperthyroidism, prior to onset of any ophthalmopathy symptoms. A roughly 9.3 ml volume of fresh peripheral blood provided the PBMCs. In its sample, this clonotype was seen many times. Its specificity is unknown.

What was sequenced was blood. The source of this sequence is a woman in her late teens or twenties with Graves' hyperthyroidism that later progressed to Graves' ophthalmopathy. V usage is TRBV6-1 and J usage is TRBJ1-2, with 10 bases identical to TRBD1. CDR3 region: CASSESGTGVDGYTF. As DNA, the CDR3 is TGTGCCAGCAGTGAGTCCGGGACAGGGGTGGATGGCTACACCTTC.